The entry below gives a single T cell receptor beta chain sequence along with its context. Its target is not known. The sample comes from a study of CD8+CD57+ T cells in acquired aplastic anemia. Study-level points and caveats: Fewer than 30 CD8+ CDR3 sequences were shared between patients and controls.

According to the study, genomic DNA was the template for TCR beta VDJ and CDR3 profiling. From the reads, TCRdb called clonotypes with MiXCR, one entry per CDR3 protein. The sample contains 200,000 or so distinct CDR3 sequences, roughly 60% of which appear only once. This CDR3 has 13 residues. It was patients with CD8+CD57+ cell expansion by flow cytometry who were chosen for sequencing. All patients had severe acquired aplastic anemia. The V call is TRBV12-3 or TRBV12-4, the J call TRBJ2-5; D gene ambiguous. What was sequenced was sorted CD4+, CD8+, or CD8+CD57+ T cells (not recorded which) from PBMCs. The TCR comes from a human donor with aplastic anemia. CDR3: CASGLRIQETQYF. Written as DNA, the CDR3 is TGTGCTAGTGGTTTGCGCATACAAGAGACCCAGTACTTC.